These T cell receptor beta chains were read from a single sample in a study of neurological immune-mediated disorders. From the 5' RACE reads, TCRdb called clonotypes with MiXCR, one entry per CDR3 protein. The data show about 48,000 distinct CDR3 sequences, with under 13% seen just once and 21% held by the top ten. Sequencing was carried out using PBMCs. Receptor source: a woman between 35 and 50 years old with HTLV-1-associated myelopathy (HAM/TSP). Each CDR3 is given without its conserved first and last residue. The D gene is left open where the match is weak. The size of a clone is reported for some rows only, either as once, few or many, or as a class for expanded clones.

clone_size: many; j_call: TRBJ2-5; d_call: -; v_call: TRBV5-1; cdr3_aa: ASSFEQRETQY
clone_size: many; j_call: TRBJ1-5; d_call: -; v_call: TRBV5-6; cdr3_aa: ASSLRPRHVNSNQPQH
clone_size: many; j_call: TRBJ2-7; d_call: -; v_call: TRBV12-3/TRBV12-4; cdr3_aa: ASRSPRAAYEQY
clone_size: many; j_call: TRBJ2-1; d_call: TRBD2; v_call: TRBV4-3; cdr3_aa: ASSLGLASEQF
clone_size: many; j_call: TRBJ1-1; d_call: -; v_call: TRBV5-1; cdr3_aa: ASSLDARMNTEAF
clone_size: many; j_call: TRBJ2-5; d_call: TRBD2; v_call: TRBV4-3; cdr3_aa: ASSQALAGGRETQY
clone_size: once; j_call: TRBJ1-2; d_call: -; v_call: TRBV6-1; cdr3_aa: ASLYSGSNYGYT
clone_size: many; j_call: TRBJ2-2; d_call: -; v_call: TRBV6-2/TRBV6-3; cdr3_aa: ASSPIANTGELF
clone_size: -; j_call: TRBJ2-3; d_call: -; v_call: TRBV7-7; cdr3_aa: ASSSTGMGDTQY
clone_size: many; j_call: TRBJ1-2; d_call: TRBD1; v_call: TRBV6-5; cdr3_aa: ASSQGQDDYGYT
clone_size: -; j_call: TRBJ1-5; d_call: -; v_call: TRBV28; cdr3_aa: ASSLYGKGGQPQN
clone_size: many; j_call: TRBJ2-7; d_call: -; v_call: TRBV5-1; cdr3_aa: ASSPDSYEQY
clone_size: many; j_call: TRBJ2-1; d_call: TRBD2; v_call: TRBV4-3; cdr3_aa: ASSQLAGTSGLQEQF
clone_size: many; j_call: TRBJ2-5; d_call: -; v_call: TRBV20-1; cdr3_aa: SAREGQSQETQY
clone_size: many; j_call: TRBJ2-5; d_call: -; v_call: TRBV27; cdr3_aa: ASSSRRGPQETQY
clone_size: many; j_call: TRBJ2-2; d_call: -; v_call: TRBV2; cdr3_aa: ASSVVRGSPGELF
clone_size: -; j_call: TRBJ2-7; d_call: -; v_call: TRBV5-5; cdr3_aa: ASSSEGTYEQY
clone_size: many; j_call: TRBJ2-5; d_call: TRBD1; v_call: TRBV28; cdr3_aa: ASRLTGTGVQETQY
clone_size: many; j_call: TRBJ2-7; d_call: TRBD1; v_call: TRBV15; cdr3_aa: ATSQGQRSLEQY
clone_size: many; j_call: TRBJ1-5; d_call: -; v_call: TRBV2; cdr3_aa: ASSGGKGQPQH
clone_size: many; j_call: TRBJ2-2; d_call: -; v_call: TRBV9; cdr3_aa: ASRRGINTGELF
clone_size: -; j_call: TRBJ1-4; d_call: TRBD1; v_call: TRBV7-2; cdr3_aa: ASSPETGVNEKLF
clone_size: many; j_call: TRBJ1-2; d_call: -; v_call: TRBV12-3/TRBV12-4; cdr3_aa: ASRTQGPSFYGYT
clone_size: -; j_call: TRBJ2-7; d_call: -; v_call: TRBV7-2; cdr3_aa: ASRPRDGRDEQY
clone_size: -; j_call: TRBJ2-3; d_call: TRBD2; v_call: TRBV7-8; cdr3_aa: ASSLAGKWLAGRIDTQY
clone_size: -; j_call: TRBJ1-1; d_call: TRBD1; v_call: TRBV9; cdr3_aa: ASSALSGGTEAF
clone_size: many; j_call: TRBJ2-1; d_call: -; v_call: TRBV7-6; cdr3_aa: ASSSNPGGGEQF
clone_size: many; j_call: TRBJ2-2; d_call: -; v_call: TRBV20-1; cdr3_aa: SAKWRGNTGELF
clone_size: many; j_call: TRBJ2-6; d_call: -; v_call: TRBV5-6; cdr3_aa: ASSSPLGSGANVLT
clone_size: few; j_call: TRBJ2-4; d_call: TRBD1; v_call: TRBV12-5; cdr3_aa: ASGPGTGGPNIQY
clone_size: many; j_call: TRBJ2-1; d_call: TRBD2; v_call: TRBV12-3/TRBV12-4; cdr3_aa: ASRTSGGNEQF
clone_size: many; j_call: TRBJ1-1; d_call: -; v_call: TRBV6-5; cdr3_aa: ASSYSTARNTEAF
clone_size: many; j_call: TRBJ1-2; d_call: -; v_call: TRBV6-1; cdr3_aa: ASSESGAPGGYT
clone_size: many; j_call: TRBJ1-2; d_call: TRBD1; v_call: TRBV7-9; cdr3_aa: ASSPPGQGVYGYT
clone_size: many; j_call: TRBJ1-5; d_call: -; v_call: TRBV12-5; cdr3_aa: ASGLVSNNQPQH
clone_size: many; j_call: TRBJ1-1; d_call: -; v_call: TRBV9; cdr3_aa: ASSVDRMNTEAF
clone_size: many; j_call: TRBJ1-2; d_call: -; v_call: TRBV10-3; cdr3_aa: AIAPAPGHYGYT
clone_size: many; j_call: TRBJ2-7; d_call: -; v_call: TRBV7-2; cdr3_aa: ASSLAPVYEQY
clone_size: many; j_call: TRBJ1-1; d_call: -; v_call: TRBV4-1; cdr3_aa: ASSQVYLNTEAF
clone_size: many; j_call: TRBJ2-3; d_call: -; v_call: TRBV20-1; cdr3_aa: SADMETDTQY
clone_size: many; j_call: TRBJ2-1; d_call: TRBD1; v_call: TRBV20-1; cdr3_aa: SARGGRSYNEQF
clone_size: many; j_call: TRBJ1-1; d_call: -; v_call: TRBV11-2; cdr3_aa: ASSFGGTEAF
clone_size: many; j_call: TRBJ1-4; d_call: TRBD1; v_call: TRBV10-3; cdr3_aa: ATKAMGQVPEKLF
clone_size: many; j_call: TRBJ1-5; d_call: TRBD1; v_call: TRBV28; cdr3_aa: ASSLYGTGGQPQH
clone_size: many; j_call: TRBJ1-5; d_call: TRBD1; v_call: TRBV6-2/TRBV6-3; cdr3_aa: ATLGRGRLGQPQH
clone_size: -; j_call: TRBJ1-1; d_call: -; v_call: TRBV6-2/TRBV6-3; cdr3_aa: ASSYYTAHTEAF
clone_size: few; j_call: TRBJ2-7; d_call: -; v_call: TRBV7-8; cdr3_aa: ASSLAETGAYEQY
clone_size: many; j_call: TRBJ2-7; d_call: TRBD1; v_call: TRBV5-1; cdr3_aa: ASSQYGTGSYEQY
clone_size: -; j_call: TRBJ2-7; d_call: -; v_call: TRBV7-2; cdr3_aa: ASSLHIEQY
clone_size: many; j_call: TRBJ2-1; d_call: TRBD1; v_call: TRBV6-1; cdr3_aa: ASLFRDSADEQF
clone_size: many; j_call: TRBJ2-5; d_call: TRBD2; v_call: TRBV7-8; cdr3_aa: ASSLELAGGSKTQY
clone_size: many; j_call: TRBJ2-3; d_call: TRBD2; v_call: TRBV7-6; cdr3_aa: ASSLLAGTSTDTQY
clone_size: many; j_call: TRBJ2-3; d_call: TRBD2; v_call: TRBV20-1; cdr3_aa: SAQTSGGYTQY
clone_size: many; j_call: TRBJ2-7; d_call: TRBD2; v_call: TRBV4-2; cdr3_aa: ASSQDFGGGGKEQY
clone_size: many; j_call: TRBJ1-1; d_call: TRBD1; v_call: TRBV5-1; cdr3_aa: ASSKGQGVGTEAF
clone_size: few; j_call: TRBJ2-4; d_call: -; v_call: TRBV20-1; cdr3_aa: SALQDKLAKNIQY
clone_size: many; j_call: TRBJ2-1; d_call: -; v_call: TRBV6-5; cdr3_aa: ASSRPSVGPYNEQF
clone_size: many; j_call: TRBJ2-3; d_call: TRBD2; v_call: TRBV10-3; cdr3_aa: AISEPGLAGGNEITQY
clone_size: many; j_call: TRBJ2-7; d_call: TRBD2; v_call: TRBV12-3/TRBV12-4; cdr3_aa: ASSFGGGNFYEQY
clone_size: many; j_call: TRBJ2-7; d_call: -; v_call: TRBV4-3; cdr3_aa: ASSQDGLGEQY